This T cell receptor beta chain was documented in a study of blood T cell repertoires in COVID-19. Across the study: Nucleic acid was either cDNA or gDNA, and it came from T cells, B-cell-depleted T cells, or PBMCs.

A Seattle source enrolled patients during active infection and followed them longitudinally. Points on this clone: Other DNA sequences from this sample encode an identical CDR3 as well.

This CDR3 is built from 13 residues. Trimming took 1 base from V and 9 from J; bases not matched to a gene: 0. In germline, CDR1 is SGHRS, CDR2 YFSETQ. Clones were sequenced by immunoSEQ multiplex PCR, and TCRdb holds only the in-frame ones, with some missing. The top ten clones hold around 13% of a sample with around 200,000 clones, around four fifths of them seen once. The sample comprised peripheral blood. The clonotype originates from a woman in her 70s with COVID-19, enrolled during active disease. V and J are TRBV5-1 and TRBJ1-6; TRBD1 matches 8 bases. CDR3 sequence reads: CASSLTGGSPLHF. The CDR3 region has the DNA TGCGCCAGCAGCTTGACAGGGGGTTCACCCCTCCACTTT.